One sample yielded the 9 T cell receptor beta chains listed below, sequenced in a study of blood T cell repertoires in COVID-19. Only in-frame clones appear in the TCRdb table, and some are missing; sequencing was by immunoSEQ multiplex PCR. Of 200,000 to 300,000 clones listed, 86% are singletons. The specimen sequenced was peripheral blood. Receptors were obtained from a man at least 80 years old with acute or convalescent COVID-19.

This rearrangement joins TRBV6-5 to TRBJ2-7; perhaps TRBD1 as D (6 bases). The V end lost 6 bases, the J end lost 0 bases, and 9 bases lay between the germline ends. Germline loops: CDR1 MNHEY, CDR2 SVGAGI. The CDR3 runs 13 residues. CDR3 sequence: CASRNRVSYEQYF. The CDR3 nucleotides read TGTGCCAGCAGAAACAGGGTCTCCTACGAGCAGTACTTC.

CDR3 in amino acids: CASSRTSGRARDTQYF. DNA of the CDR3: TGTGCCAGCAGCCGGACTAGCGGGAGGGCCAGGGATACGCAGTATTTT. V and J are TRBV3-1 (or the pseudogene TRBV3-2) and TRBJ2-3, with 15 bases aligning to TRBD2. CDR1 and CDR2 (germline): LGHDT, YNNKEL (reference sequence). This CDR3 spans 16 amino acids. V trimming: 4 bases; J trimming: 6 bases; junction bases outside the gene matches: 5.

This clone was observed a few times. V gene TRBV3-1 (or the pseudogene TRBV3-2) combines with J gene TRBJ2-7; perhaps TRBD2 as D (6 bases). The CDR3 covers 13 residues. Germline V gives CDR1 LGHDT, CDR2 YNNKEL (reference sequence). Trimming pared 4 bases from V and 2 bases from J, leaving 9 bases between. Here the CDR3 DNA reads TGTGCCAGCAGCCGGGGACTCCCCTACGAGCAGTACTTC. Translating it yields CASSRGLPYEQYF.

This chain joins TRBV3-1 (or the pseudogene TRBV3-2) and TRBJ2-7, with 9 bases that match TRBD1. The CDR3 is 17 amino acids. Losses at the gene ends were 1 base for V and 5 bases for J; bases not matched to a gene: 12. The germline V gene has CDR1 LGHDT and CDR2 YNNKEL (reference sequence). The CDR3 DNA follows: TGTGCCAGCAGCCAAGTCGGGACAGGGAAAAGTAACCACGAGCAGTACTTC. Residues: CASSQVGTGKSNHEQYF.

As DNA, the CDR3 is TGTGCCAGCAGTGAATCCGGAACAGGGAGGGGGTCACCCCTCCACTTT. Translation: CASSESGTGRGSPLHF. This rearrangement joins TRBV25-1 to TRBJ1-6, with D perhaps matching TRBD1 (6 bases). Germline V lookup: CDR1 MGHDK, CDR2 SYGVNS. Trimming removed 1 base at V and 10 bases at J, with 17 bases between. CDR3 length: 16 amino acids.

Here the CDR3 DNA reads TGTGCCAGCAGCTTAGGGGGAGTGTATGGCTACACCTTC. This translates into CASSLGGVYGYTF. This rearrangement joins TRBV7-2 to TRBJ1-2; the D is unclear. The V gene lost 1 base and the J gene lost 5 bases, with 8 bases spanning the gap. The CDR3 is 13 residues long. Germline CDR1 is SGHTA and CDR2 is FQGNSA. Together with reference TRBV7-2 and TRBJ1-2, the CDR3 gives the full variable domain: GAGVSQSPSNKVTEKGKDVELRCDPISGHTALYWYRQSLGQGLEFLIYFQGNSAPDKSGLPSDRFSAERTGGSVSTLTIQRTQQEDSAVYLCASSLGGVYGYTFGSGTRLTVV.

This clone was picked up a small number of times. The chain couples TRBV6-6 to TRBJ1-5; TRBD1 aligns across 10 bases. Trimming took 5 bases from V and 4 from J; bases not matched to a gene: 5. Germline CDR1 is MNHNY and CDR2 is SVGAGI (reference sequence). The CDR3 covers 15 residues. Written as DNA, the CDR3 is TGTGCCAGCAGTGCCGACAGGGGGCAGAATCAGCCCCAGCATTTT. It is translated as CASSADRGQNQPQHF.

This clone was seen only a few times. The CDR3 loop is CASSLNRGDYGYTF. CDR3 coding DNA: TGTGCCAGCAGCTTAAACAGGGGAGACTATGGCTACACCTTC. The chain links TRBV7-9 to TRBJ1-2, with TRBD1 identical over 7 bases. V was clipped by 2 bases and J by 3 bases; unmatched bases: 3. The CDR3 has 14 residues. Germline lookup yields CDR1 SEHNR and CDR2 FQNEAQ (reference sequence).

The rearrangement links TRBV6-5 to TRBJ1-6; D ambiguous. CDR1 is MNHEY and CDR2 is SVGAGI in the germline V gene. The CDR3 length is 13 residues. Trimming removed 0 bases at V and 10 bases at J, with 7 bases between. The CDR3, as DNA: TGTGCCAGCAGTTACTCTACAGTCTCACCCCTCCACTTT. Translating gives CASSYSTVSPLHF.